The 25 T cell receptor beta chains in this list originate from one sample, sequenced in a study of shared clonotypes between healthy human individuals. Cells designated naive CD8 were CD45RO-negative and were positively selected for CCR7, with terminally differentiated effector memory CD45RA+ cells excluded. TCRdb keeps only in-frame clones here, not all; method: immunoSEQ multiplex PCR. The table records approximately 840,000 clones, roughly 96% of them present only once. Sequencing was performed on naive CD8+ T cells sorted from blood. These receptors all stem from a man aged 25 to 45 in good health.

In this sample, this clone turned up a few times. The same CDR3 is also encoded by other DNA sequences in this sample. The V and J genes are TRBV2 and TRBJ2-3, with D unresolved. The germline V and J ends were trimmed by 6 bases and 5 bases, with 3 bases remaining between them. CDR3 length: 10 residues. Germline V CDR1 and CDR2: SNHLY, FYNNEI. The CDR3 DNA reads TGTGCCAGCAGGGGAGATACGCAGTATTTT. As protein: CASRGDTQYF.

V and J are TRBV15 and TRBJ2-7; D gene ambiguous. The length of the CDR3 is 15 residues. Looked up from germline, CDR1 is LNHNV and CDR2 is YYDKDF (reference sequence). Trimming took 1 base from V and 5 from J, leaving 15 bases between them. CDR3 residues: CATSRVSDVAHEQYF. CDR3 coding DNA: TGTGCCACCAGCAGAGTTTCGGACGTCGCACACGAGCAGTACTTC.

This rearrangement joins TRBV13 to TRBJ1-4, with TRBD1 identical over 7 bases. Germline V lookup: CDR1 PRHDT, CDR2 FYEKMQ (reference sequence). V dropped 0 bases and J dropped 14; count of bases not matched to a gene: 3. The CDR3 spans 12 residues. The CDR3 spells CASSLGQGMLFF. CDR3 nucleotides: TGTGCCAGCAGCTTAGGACAGGGGATGCTGTTTTTT.

The chain couples TRBV5-4 to TRBJ1-2; possibly TRBD1 for D (6 bases). V shed 4 bases and J shed 4 bases, with 14 bases lying between them. Germline-derived CDR1 and CDR2 are SGHNT and YYREEE (reference sequence). The CDR3 extends over 14 amino acids. The CDR3 coding sequence is TGTGCCAGCAGCACAACAGGGCTCGGCTATGGCTACACCTTC. Encoded protein: CASSTTGLGYGYTF.

This chain joins TRBV7-3 and TRBJ2-3; perhaps TRBD2 as D (6 bases). The V end lost 5 bases, the J end lost 0 bases, and 18 bases lay between the germline ends. This CDR3 spans 17 amino acids. CDR1 and CDR2 (germline): SGHTA, FQGTGA. CDR3 residues: CASSPNPRGTSTDTQYF. Here the CDR3 DNA reads TGTGCCAGCAGCCCTAACCCCCGCGGGACTAGCACAGATACGCAGTATTTT.

The chain uses TRBV10-1 and TRBJ2-1; D unresolved. V was shortened by 0 bases and J by 4 bases, with 13 bases between the two germline ends. This CDR3 spans 16 amino acids. Germline-derived CDR1 and CDR2 are WNHNN and SYGVQD (reference sequence). The CDR3 protein is CASSESGSRRYNEQFF. Here the CDR3 DNA reads TGCGCCAGCAGTGAGTCAGGCAGCCGCCGGTACAATGAGCAGTTCTTC.

The CDR3 DNA reads as TGTGCCAGCAGCCCGTTGGGCCGGGGCTTGATCTACGAGCAGTACTTC. This encodes CASSPLGRGLIYEQYF. The chain has TRBV5-8 and TRBJ2-7; tentatively, D is TRBD1 or TRBD2 (5 bases each). The CDR3 has 16 residues. Germline V gene sequence: CDR1 SGHTS, CDR2 YDEGEE. Trimming took off 4 bases at V and 3 bases at J, with 20 bases between the two ends.

CDR3 DNA sequence: TGTGCCAGCAGTGATGGGACCTACGAGCAGTACTTC. It codes for CASSDGTYEQYF. The chain couples TRBV2 to TRBJ2-7; D not certain. Germline V CDR1 and CDR2: SNHLY, FYNNEI. Trimming shortened V by 3 bases and J by 2 bases, and 5 bases separated the two germline ends. This CDR3 comprises 12 residues.

This clone has only one observation. The chain links TRBV11-2 to TRBJ2-2; D not resolved. The CDR3 totals 14 residues. The ends were cut back, 5 bases at V and 1 base at J, with 8 bases in the middle. The germline V gene encodes CDR1 SGHAT and CDR2 FQNNGV. CDR3: CASSTPRNTGELFF. In nucleotides, the CDR3 is TGTGCCAGCAGCACCCCTAGGAACACCGGGGAGCTGTTTTTT.

A single count supports this clone. The chain couples TRBV21-1 to TRBJ2-5; TRBD2 is the table's D call and was not checked against the DNA. TRBV21-1 is labeled a pseudogene. The CDR3 length is 14 residues. The CDR3 DNA reads as TGTGCCAGCAGCATACTAGCGAGAACAGAGACCCAGTACTTC. This translates into CASSILARTETQYF.

This clone was seen once. J is TRBJ2-5 and V is TRBV7-9, with D tentatively TRBD2 (6 bases). Germline values: CDR1 SEHNR, CDR2 FQNEAQ (reference sequence). The CDR3 covers 13 residues. With 6 bases removed from V and 7 bases from J, the gap between germline ends came to 15 bases. CDR3 amino acids: CASREGSGGTQYF. The CDR3 nucleotides are TGTGCCAGCAGGGAGGGGTCCGGGGGGACCCAGTACTTC.

DNA for the CDR3: TGTGCCACTTGGGGGACAAGCTCCTACGAGCAGTACTTC. It yields the protein CATWGTSSYEQYF. The chain links TRBV10-3 to TRBJ2-7; tentative D call: TRBD1 (6 bases). CDR3 length: 13 residues. Trimming removed 10 bases at V and 0 bases at J, with 13 bases between. Germline CDR1 reads ENHRY; CDR2 reads SYGVKD.

The rearrangement uses TRBV30 and TRBJ2-7; TRBD1 is a possible D gene (5 bases). The ends were cut back, 2 bases at V and 0 bases at J, with 14 bases in the middle. The CDR3 extends over 15 amino acids. Germline V gene lookup returns CDR1 GTSNPN and CDR2 SVGIG (reference sequence). CDR3 coding DNA: TGTGCCTGGAGTAGTCCCCCGACAGTCTCCTACGAGCAGTACTTC. This codes for CAWSSPPTVSYEQYF.

The chain recombines TRBV11-2 with TRBJ2-7; 11 bases map to TRBD2. The CDR3 is 15 amino acids. V was clipped by 3 bases and J by 3 bases; unmatched bases: 4. Per germline, CDR1 SGHAT and CDR2 FQNNGV. CDR3 residues: CASSFSGTSGYEQYF. The CDR3 DNA reads TGTGCCAGCAGCTTCTCGGGGACTAGCGGCTACGAGCAGTACTTC.

The chain couples TRBV27 to TRBJ1-1; D is uncertain. V was clipped by 8 bases and J by 1 base, with 8 bases between them. CDR3 length: 12 residues. The V gene's germline CDR1 is MNHEY and CDR2 SMNVEV (reference sequence). CDR3 in DNA: TGTGCCAGCCTGAAAGGGAACACTGAAGCTTTCTTT. Translated, it gives CASLKGNTEAFF.

The V gene is TRBV7-9, the J gene TRBJ2-7; 9 nucleotides match TRBD2. CDR1 is SEHNR and CDR2 is FQNEAQ in the germline V gene (reference sequence). The CDR3 is 16 amino acids. The ends lost 7 bases at V and 3 bases at J; junction bases unmatched: 13. CDR3 nucleotide sequence: TGTGCCAGCACCAACCTCGCCACTAGCGGGTTCTACGAGCAGTACTTC. Translated: CASTNLATSGFYEQYF.

V and J are TRBV2 and TRBJ1-2; 8 bases are a match to TRBD1. V gave up 6 bases and J gave up 7 bases; unmatched junction bases: 16. Germline V CDR1 and CDR2: SNHLY, FYNNEI. The CDR3 is made up of 16 amino acids. The CDR3 sequence is CASSADRGGISGGYTF. The CDR3 region has the DNA TGTGCCAGCAGCGCAGACAGGGGAGGGATTTCTGGTGGCTACACCTTC.

Only one count was recorded for this clone. The germline gene is not matched at one end of the junction; a read error may be the cause. V usage is TRBV7-7 and J usage is TRBJ2-1, with D tentatively TRBD1 (5 bases). The CDR3 sequence is 15 residues long. Germline V lookup: CDR1 SSHAT, CDR2 FNYEAQ (reference sequence). The CDR3 region has the DNA TGTGCTAGCACTGCTCTTAGGGGTTTGGGCAATGAGCAGTTCTTC. This sequence encodes CASTALRGLGNEQFF.

The chain joins TRBV5-1 to TRBJ2-3; 8 positions agree with TRBD1. The CDR3 covers 14 residues. Germline V lookup: CDR1 SGHRS, CDR2 YFSETQ. Trimming cost V 0 bases and J 4 bases; bases outside gene matches: 1. CDR3 in DNA: TGCGCCAGCAGCTTGGCAGGGGGCGCAGATACGCAGTATTTT. Translated: CASSLAGGADTQYF.

This clone was seen only once. The chain's CDR3 is CASSEGGGNTIYF. CDR3 nucleotide sequence: TGTGCCAGCAGCGAGGGGGGTGGAAACACCATATATTTT. The chain couples TRBV9 to TRBJ1-3, with D maybe TRBD1 (6 bases). CDR3 length: 13 residues. V was trimmed by 3 bases and J by 3 bases, leaving 7 bases between them. The germline CDR1 and CDR2 sequences are SGDLS and YYNGEE.

V gene TRBV11-2 combines with J gene TRBJ2-1, with no clear D. Trimming stripped 1 base from V and 10 bases from J, with 14 bases between. This CDR3 comprises 14 residues. CDR1 and CDR2 (germline): SGHAT, FQNNGV. The CDR3 nucleotides are TGTGCCAGCAGCTTAGTTAGGCATCCATGGGAGCAGTTCTTC. Encoded protein: CASSLVRHPWEQFF.

This clone showed up just once. The CDR3 region has the DNA TGTGCCAAGAAGGGAGGGGAAGATCAGCCCCAGCATTTT. It yields the protein CAKKGGEDQPQHF. V gene TRBV6-6 combines with J gene TRBJ1-5; the D gene is possibly TRBD1 (5 bases). The V end was cut by 10 bases, the J end by 5 bases, with 15 bases between. The CDR3 is 13 amino acids. From germline, CDR1 is MNHNY and CDR2 SVGAGI (reference sequence).

The CDR3 loop is CASSLVNEQFF. DNA for the CDR3: TGTGCCAGCAGCTTAGTGAATGAGCAGTTCTTC. The J gene is TRBJ2-1, the V gene TRBV11-2; the D is unclear. CDR3 length: 11 residues. V lost 1 base and J lost 7, with 2 bases in between. Germline V gene lookup returns CDR1 SGHAT and CDR2 FQNNGV.

The chain recombines TRBV13 with TRBJ1-1; TRBD1 agrees at 7 bases. There are 14 residues in the CDR3. In germline, CDR1 is PRHDT, CDR2 FYEKMQ (reference sequence). The ends lost 3 bases at V and 1 base at J; junction bases unmatched: 2. The CDR3 loop reads CASSFRQGNTEAFF. The CDR3 coding sequence is TGTGCCAGCAGCTTTCGACAGGGGAACACTGAAGCTTTCTTT.

The rearrangement uses TRBV7-9 and TRBJ2-5, with TRBD2 matching over 14 bases. The trim removed 6 bases at V and 3 bases at J, leaving 3 bases unmatched. Germline CDR1 is SEHNR and CDR2 is FQNEAQ (reference sequence). The CDR3 sequence is 15 residues long. The CDR3 spells CASRGTSGSEETQYF. The CDR3 DNA is TGTGCCAGCAGGGGGACTAGCGGGAGTGAAGAGACCCAGTACTTC.